The 18 T cell receptor beta chains below all came from one sample that was sequenced in a study of blood T cell repertoires in COVID-19. TCRdb's copy holds only in-frame clones and misses some; the assay was immunoSEQ multiplex PCR. Of 250,000 to 350,000 clones in the sample, roughly 90% were seen once. Sequenced: peripheral blood. The receptors were sampled from a woman in her 30s with COVID-19, enrolled during active disease.

The chain links TRBV5-5 to TRBJ2-7, with 8 bases aligning to TRBD1. After removal of 1 base from V and 4 bases from J, the junction contained 4 bases not matched to a gene. Per the germline V gene, CDR1 is SGHKS and CDR2 is YYEKEE (reference sequence). The CDR3 extends over 14 amino acids. In nucleotides, the CDR3 is TGTGCCAGCAGCTTGACAGGGGGGAAATACGAGCAGTACTTC. Protein product: CASSLTGGKYEQYF. Filled out from reference TRBV5-5 and TRBJ2-7, the complete variable domain reads DAGVTQSPTHLIKTRGQQVTLRCSPISGHKSVSWYQQVLGQGPQFIFQYYEKEERGRGNFPDRFSARQFPNYSSELNVNALLLGDSALYLCASSLTGGKYEQYFGPGTRLTVT.

This chain connects TRBV9 to TRBJ2-1; 10 bases match TRBD2. The germline gives CDR1 SGDLS, CDR2 YYNGEE. This CDR3 spans 16 amino acids. Unmatched junction bases numbered 9, after V lost 2 bases and J lost 7 bases. CDR3 protein: CASSVTGLAAGNEQFF. For the CDR3, the DNA is TGTGCCAGCAGCGTTACTGGACTAGCGGCGGGAAATGAGCAGTTCTTC.

The chain uses TRBV10-3 and TRBJ1-4; the match to TRBD1 covers 7 bases. The length of the CDR3 is 15 residues. The germline V gene encodes CDR1 ENHRY and CDR2 SYGVKD. With V trimmed by 4 bases and J by 7 bases, 9 bases remained unmatched. The CDR3 bases are TGTGCCATCAGTGTTGGAAGGGGGCAGGGTGAAAAACTGTTTTTT. Translating gives CAISVGRGQGEKLFF.

The chain is built from TRBV27 and TRBJ1-5; 11 bases match TRBD1. From germline, CDR1 is MNHEY and CDR2 SMNVEV (reference sequence). The CDR3 is made up of 18 amino acids. J gave up 2 bases and V 5 bases, and 11 bases lay outside the gene matches. CDR3: CASSPRTGGLGRNQPQHF. CDR3 nucleotides: TGTGCCAGCAGTCCTCGGACAGGGGGCCTCGGACGCAATCAGCCCCAGCATTTT.

This clone was observed many times. The chain recombines TRBV30 with TRBJ1-4; D not resolved. The germline V gene has CDR1 GTSNPN and CDR2 SVGIG (reference sequence). The CDR3 consists of 12 residues. Trimming took 0 bases from V and 8 from J, leaving 7 bases between them. The CDR3 loop is CAWSVRGEKLFF. CDR3 nucleotides: TGTGCCTGGAGTGTACGGGGAGAAAAACTGTTTTTT.

V gene TRBV7-3 combines with J gene TRBJ2-4; 7 positions match TRBD1. The CDR3 consists of 20 residues. Germline V gene lookup returns CDR1 SGHTA and CDR2 FQGTGA. V gave up 2 bases and J gave up 1 base; unmatched junction bases: 17. The CDR3 sequence is CASSLPPIAHRGKAKNIQYF. CDR3 bases: TGTGCCAGCAGCTTACCTCCTATTGCTCACAGGGGTAAGGCCAAAAACATTCAGTACTTC.

This chain links TRBV11-2 with TRBJ1-1; the D is unclear. Trimming shortened V by 1 base and J by 1 base, and 7 bases separated the two germline ends. Germline CDR1 and CDR2: SGHAT and FQNNGV. CDR3 length: 14 amino acids. CDR3 nucleotides: TGTGCCAGCAGCTTAGCCGCGGGGAACACTGAAGCTTTCTTT. Protein: CASSLAAGNTEAFF.

The chain uses TRBV4-1 and TRBJ2-7; 11 bases match TRBD1. This CDR3 spans 16 amino acids. Looked up from germline, CDR1 is MGHRA and CDR2 is YSYEKL. The J segment lost 4 bases and the V segment lost 1 base, leaving 6 bases of the junction unmatched. CDR3 sequence (DNA): TGCGCCAGCAGCCAAGGTGTCGGGACAGGGGGATACGAGCAGTACTTC. Its translation: CASSQGVGTGGYEQYF.

The rearrangement joins TRBV5-6 to TRBJ2-2; no clear D gene. The CDR3 has 15 residues. Germline assignment: CDR1 SGHDT and CDR2 YYEEEE. V lost 0 bases and J 4 bases, leaving 10 bases between the germline ends. CDR3 region: CASSLGQISTGELFF. The CDR3 DNA reads TGTGCCAGCAGCTTGGGCCAGATAAGCACCGGGGAGCTGTTTTTT. The full variable domain, completed using reference TRBV5-6 and TRBJ2-2, is DAGVTQSPTHLIKTRGQQVTLRCSPKSGHDTVSWYQQALGQGPQFIFQYYEEEERQRGNFPDRFSGHQFPNYSSELNVNALLLGDSALYLCASSLGQISTGELFFGEGSRLTVL.

CDR3 amino acids: CASSESTGYGYTF. The CDR3 region has the DNA TGCGCCAGCAGTGAGTCGACAGGCTATGGCTACACCTTC. This chain joins TRBV10-2 and TRBJ1-2, with D possibly matching TRBD1 (6 bases). Germline V gene sequence: CDR1 WSHSY, CDR2 SAAADI. This CDR3 has 13 residues. Trimming removed 0 bases from V and 4 bases from J, with 6 bases in between.

The chain couples TRBV6-5 to TRBJ2-7, with a tentative D call TRBD2 (5 bases). Germline CDR1 and CDR2: MNHEY and SVGAGI. There are 16 residues in the CDR3. The germline V and J ends were trimmed by 3 bases and 5 bases, with 20 bases remaining between them. The CDR3 bases are TGTGCCAGCAGTTATACAAGCGTTACTCGACTAAACGAGCAGTACTTC. This encodes CASSYTSVTRLNEQYF.

The chain uses TRBV19 and TRBJ2-1, with TRBD1 as a possible D gene (8 bases). The V gene lost 5 bases and the J gene lost 6 bases, with 26 bases spanning the gap. The CDR3 loop spans 18 amino acids. Germline CDR1 LNHDA, CDR2 SQIVND (reference sequence). This CDR3 is CASSVSPHRGGYVNEQFF. The CDR3 DNA reads TGTGCCAGTAGTGTGAGCCCTCACAGGGGGGGTTATGTCAATGAGCAGTTCTTC. The entire variable domain, with the rest obtained from reference TRBV19 and TRBJ2-1, is as follows: DGGITQSPKYLFRKEGQNVTLSCEQNLNHDAMYWYRQDPGQGLRLIYYSQIVNDFQKGDIAEGYSVSREKKESFPLTVTSAQKNPTAFYLCASSVSPHRGGYVNEQFFGPGTRLTVL.

J is TRBJ2-1 and V is TRBV27; TRBD1 aligns across 8 bases. Germline V lookup: CDR1 MNHEY, CDR2 SMNVEV (reference sequence). The CDR3 is made up of 17 amino acids. Trimming cost V 5 bases and J 4 bases; bases outside gene matches: 13. CDR3 coding DNA: TGTGCCAGCAGTCCCCGCTTGACAGGGGATTTTTACAATGAGCAGTTCTTC. It codes for CASSPRLTGDFYNEQFF.

Here the CDR3 DNA reads TGCGCCAGCAGCATTAGCGGGACCCTCCAAGAGACCCAGTACTTC. It yields the protein CASSISGTLQETQYF. This chain joins TRBV5-1 and TRBJ2-5, with 8 bases that match TRBD2. With V trimmed by 4 bases and J by 1 base, 6 bases remained unmatched. Germline values: CDR1 SGHRS, CDR2 YFSETQ. The CDR3 spans 15 residues.

J is TRBJ1-1 and V is TRBV6-5; D is ambiguous. In germline, CDR1 is MNHEY, CDR2 SVGAGI. The CDR3 length is 13 residues. V lost 4 bases, J lost 3 bases, and 9 bases lay in between. CDR3 DNA: TGTGCCAGCAGTTCAGGAACGGACACTGAAGCTTTCTTT. Protein sequence: CASSSGTDTEAFF.

The V call is TRBV2, the J call TRBJ1-2; 11 nucleotides match TRBD1. The CDR3 contains 13 residues. Looked up from germline, CDR1 is SNHLY and CDR2 is FYNNEI. Trimming took 6 bases from V and 4 from J; bases not matched to a gene: 1. CDR3 DNA sequence: TGTGCCAGCAGGGGACAGGGGGGCTATGGCTACACCTTC. Encoded protein: CASRGQGGYGYTF.

The V gene is TRBV29-1, the J gene TRBJ1-2; 8 positions agree with TRBD1. V was clipped by 4 bases and J by 2 bases; unmatched bases: 6. This CDR3 spans 14 amino acids. The V gene's germline CDR1 is SQVTM and CDR2 ANQGSEA. The CDR3 protein is CSVGLTGANYGYTF. CDR3 nucleotide sequence: TGCAGCGTTGGGCTGACAGGGGCGAACTATGGCTACACCTTC.

The chain couples TRBV19 to TRBJ1-5; perhaps TRBD1 as D (5 bases). CDR1 and CDR2 (germline): LNHDA, SQIVND (reference sequence). This CDR3 has 14 amino acids. V was trimmed by 1 base and J by 5 bases, leaving 9 bases between them. The CDR3 sequence is CASSIAGFHQPQHF. In DNA form, the CDR3 reads TGTGCCAGTAGTATAGCAGGGTTCCATCAGCCCCAGCATTTT.